The next 6 T cell receptor beta chains were all read from a single sample in a study of technical replicates of blood from several donors. TCRdb keeps only in-frame clones here, not all; method: immunoSEQ multiplex PCR. The repertoire holds more than 90,000 clones, with 95% as singletons. Sequencing was carried out using T cells isolated from PBMCs. These receptors were obtained from a human donor in good health.

The chain employs TRBV5-1 and TRBJ2-2, with 10 positions matching TRBD1. Trimming at V came to 3 bases and at J to 4 bases, leaving 6 bases not matched to a gene. The V gene's germline CDR1 is SGHRS and CDR2 YFSETQ. The CDR3 contains 16 residues. In nucleotides, the CDR3 is TGCGCCAGCAGCTCCAGACAGGGGGCGGGCACCGGGGAGCTGTTTTTT. Its translation: CASSSRQGAGTGELFF.

The chain combines TRBV5-1 with TRBJ2-3; TRBD2 might be the D (5 bases). Germline CDR1 is SGHRS and CDR2 is YFSETQ. The CDR3 contains 14 residues. Trimming left V 4 bases short and J 3 bases short, with 12 bases between. The CDR3 here is CASSEGDGTDTQYF. As DNA, the CDR3 is TGCGCCAGCAGCGAGGGCGATGGAACAGATACGCAGTATTTT.

This chain's CDR3 is CASSLGRLPYEQYF. CDR3 DNA sequence: TGTGCCAGCAGCTTAGGCAGACTTCCCTACGAGCAGTACTTC. This chain connects TRBV11-2 to TRBJ2-7; unclear D gene. Trimming removed 1 base at V and 2 bases at J, with 9 bases between. Looked up from germline, CDR1 is SGHAT and CDR2 is FQNNGV. CDR3 length equals 14 residues. The full variable domain, rest sourced from reference TRBV11-2 and TRBJ2-7, is EAGVAQSPRYKIIEKRQSVAFWCNPISGHATLYWYQQILGQGPKLLIQFQNNGVVDDSQLPKDRFSAERLKGVDSTLKIQPAKLEDSAVYLCASSLGRLPYEQYFGPGTRLTVT.

This sequence joins TRBV19 and TRBJ1-5; TRBD1 aligns across 10 bases. Unmatched junction bases numbered 21, after V lost 5 bases and J lost 2 bases. Germline CDR1 reads LNHDA; CDR2 reads SQIVND (reference sequence). This CDR3 is 21 amino acids long. The CDR3, as DNA: TGTGCCAGTAGTCACCTAATCCTGGCTCCCAGGGACAGGGGAGGCAATCAGCCCCAGCATTTT. As protein: CASSHLILAPRDRGGNQPQHF.

This rearrangement joins TRBV27 to TRBJ2-2; 7 bases map to TRBD2. CDR1 MNHEY and CDR2 SMNVEV come from the germline V gene (reference sequence). V gave up 1 base and J gave up 4 bases; unmatched junction bases: 9. The CDR3 sequence is 17 residues long. CDR3 sequence (DNA): TGTGCCAGCAGTTTATGGGGGGAGGGCCGCGCCACCGGGGAGCTGTTTTTT. It translates to CASSLWGEGRATGELFF.

The rearrangement uses TRBV2 and TRBJ2-7; D is perhaps TRBD2 (6 bases). CDR1 and CDR2 from the germline V gene are SNHLY and FYNNEI. This CDR3 spans 15 amino acids. Trimming stripped 4 bases from V and 0 bases from J, with 13 bases between. CDR3 loop: CASSGGREASYEQYF. In nucleotides, the CDR3 is TGTGCCAGCAGTGGAGGCAGGGAGGCCTCCTACGAGCAGTACTTC.